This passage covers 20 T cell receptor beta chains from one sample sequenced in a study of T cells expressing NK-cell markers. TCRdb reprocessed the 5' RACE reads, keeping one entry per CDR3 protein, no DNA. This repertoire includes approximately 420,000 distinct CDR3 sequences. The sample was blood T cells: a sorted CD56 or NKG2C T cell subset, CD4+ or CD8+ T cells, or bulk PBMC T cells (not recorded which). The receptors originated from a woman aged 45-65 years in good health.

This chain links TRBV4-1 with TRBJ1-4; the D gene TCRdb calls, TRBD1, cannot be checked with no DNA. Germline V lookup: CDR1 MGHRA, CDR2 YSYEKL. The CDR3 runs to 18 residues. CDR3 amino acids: CASSQDPPDGATNEKLFF.

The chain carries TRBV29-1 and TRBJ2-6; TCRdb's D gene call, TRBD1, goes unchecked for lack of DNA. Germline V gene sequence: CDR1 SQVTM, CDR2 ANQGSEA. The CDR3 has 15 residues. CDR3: CSVTDRKAGANVLTF. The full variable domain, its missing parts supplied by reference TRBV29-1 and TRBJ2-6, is SAVISQKPSRDICQRGTSLTIQCQVDSQVTMMFWYRQQPGQSLTLIATANQGSEATYESGFVIDKFPISRPNLTFSTLTVSNMSPEDSSIYLCSVTDRKAGANVLTFGAGSRLTVL.

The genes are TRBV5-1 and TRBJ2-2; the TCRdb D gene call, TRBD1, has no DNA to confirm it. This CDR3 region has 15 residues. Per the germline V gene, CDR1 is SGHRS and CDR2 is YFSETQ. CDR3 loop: CASSPRTVNTGELFF. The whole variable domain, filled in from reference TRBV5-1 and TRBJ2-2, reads KAGVTQTPRYLIKTRGQQVTLSCSPISGHRSVSWYQQTPGQGLQFLFEYFSETQRNKGNFPGRFSGRQFSNSRSEMNVSTLELGDSALYLCASSPRTVNTGELFFGEGSRLTVL.

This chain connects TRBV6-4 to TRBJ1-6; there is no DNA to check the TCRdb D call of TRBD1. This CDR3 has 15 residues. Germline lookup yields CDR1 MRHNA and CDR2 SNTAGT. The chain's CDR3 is CASSVGGQGNSPLHF.

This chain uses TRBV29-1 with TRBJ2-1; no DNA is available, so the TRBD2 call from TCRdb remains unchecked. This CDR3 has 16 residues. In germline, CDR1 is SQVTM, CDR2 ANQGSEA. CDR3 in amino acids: CSISGGAGGTYNEQFF.

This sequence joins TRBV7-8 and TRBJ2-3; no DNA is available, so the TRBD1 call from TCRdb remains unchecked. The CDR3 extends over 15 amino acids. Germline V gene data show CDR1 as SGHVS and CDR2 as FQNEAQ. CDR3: CASSSTGGRTDTQYF.

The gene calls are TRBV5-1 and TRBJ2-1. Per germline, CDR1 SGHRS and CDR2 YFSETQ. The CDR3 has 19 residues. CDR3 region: CASSLVFHVAGSSYNEQFF. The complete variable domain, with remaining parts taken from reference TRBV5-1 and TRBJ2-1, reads KAGVTQTPRYLIKTRGQQVTLSCSPISGHRSVSWYQQTPGQGLQFLFEYFSETQRNKGNFPGRFSGRQFSNSRSEMNVSTLELGDSALYLCASSLVFHVAGSSYNEQFFGPGTRLTVL.

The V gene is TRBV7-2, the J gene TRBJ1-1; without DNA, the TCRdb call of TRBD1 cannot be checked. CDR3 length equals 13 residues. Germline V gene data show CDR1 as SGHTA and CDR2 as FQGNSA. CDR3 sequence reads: CASSLTVVTEAFF.

The CDR3 sequence is CASSQGTEEGGSNQPQHF. J is TRBJ1-5 and V is TRBV3-1; lacking DNA, the TRBD1 call made by TCRdb goes unchecked. The CDR3 extends over 18 amino acids. The germline gives CDR1 LGHDT, CDR2 YNNKEL (reference sequence).

This CDR3 is CASSLNGGGYNEQFF. This chain connects TRBV7-3 to TRBJ2-1; TCRdb indicates TRBD1, and absent DNA this call remains unverified. Germline CDR1 is SGHTA and CDR2 is FQGTGA. This CDR3 comprises 15 residues.

The CDR3 here is CASSQTPGQPQHF. The genes are TRBV3-1 and TRBJ1-5. Germline CDR1 LGHDT, CDR2 YNNKEL (reference sequence). CDR3 length equals 13 residues.

The CDR3 is CASSLRQVNYGYTF. V and J are TRBV12-3 or TRBV12-4 and TRBJ1-2. The CDR3 is made up of 14 amino acids.

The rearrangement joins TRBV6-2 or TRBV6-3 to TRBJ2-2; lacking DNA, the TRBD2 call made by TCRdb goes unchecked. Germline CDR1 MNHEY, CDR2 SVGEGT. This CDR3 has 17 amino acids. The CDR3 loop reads CASSKILAGPNTGELFF.

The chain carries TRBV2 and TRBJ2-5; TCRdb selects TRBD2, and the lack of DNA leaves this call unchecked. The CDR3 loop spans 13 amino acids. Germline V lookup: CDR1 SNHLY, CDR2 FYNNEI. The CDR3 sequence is CASSEGPPRDQYF.

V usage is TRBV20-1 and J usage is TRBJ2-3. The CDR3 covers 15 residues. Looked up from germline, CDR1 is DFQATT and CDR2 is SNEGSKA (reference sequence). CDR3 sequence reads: CSAPTRHSGVDTQYF.

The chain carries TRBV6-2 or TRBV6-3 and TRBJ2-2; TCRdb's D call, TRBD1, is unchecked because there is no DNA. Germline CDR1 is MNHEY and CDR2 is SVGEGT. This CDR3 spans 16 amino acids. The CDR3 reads CASRGTAKLNTGELFF.

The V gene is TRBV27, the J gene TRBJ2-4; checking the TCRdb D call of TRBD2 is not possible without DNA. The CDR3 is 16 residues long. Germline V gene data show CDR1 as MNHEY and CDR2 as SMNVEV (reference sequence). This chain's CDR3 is CASNPLGTEGENIQYF.

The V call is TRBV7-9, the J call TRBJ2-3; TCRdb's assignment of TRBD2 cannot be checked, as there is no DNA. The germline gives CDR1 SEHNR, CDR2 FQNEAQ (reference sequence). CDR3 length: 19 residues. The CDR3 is CASSLVGLTSGRATDTQYF.

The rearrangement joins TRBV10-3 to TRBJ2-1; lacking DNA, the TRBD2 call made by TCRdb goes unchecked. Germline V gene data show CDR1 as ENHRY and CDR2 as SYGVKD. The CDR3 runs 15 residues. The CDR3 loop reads CAISWDGRAYNEQFF.

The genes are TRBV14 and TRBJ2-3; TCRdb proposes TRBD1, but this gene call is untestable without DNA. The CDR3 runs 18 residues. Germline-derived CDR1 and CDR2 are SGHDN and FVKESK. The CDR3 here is CASSQDLAPGRGTDTQYF.